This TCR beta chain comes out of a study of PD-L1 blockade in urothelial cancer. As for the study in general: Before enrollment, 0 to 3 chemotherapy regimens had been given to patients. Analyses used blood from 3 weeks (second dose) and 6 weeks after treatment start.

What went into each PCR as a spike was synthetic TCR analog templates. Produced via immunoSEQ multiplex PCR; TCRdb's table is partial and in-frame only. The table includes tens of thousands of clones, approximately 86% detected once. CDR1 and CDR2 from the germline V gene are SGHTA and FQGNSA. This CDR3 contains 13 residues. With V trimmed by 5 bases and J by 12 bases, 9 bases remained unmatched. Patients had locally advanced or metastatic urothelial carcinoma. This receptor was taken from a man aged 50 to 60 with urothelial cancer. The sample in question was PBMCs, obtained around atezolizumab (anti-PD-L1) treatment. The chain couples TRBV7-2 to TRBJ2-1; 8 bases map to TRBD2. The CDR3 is CASSTQREKGQFF. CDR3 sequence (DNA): TGTGCCAGCAGCACTCAGCGGGAGAAGGGGCAGTTCTTC.